The T cell receptor (beta chain) under discussion was sequenced for a study of CD4+ T cells in melanoma. V gave up 10 bases and J gave up 0 bases, with 13 bases separating them. CDR1 is ENHRY, CDR2 SYGVKD, per germline. The CDR3 covers 14 residues. The protocol was immunoSEQ multiplex PCR, while the TCRdb copy is restricted to in-frame clones and leaves out a portion. The sample holds 7,200 or so clones, approximately 72% seen once. This clone has just a few counts. The clonotype originates from a human donor with melanoma. The V and J genes are TRBV10-3 and TRBJ1-3; D unclear. Sequencing was done on a sample of cells from a culture (not recorded whether cultured in vitro). The DNA for the CDR3 is TGTGCCACCCAGGACGTGAACTCTGGAAACACCATATATTTT. It encodes CATQDVNSGNTIYF.